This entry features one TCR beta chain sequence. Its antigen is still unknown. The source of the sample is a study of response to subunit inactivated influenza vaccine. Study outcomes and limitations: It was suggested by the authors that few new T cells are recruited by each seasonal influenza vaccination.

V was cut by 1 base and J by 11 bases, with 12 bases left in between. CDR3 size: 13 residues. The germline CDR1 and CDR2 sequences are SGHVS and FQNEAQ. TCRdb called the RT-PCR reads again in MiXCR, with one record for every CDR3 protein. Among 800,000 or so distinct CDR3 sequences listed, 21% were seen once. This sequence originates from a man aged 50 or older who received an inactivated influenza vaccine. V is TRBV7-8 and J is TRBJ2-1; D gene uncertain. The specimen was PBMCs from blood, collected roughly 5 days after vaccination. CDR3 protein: CASSLDPDPQQFF. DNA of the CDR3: TGTGCCAGCAGCTTAGACCCCGATCCCCAGCAGTTCTTC.